The entry that follows covers one TCR beta chain sequence. Trimming took 7 bases from V and 5 from J, leaving 11 bases between them. The CDR3 loop spans 13 amino acids. Here immunoSEQ multiplex PCR was the method, and the copy in TCRdb shows in-frame clones only, minus some. The table shows 100,000 or so clones, with roughly 84% occurring only once. The sample comes from a study of blood T cell repertoires in COVID-19. The receptor was derived from a human donor in a cohort sampled during active COVID-19. V and J are TRBV12-3 or TRBV12-4 and TRBJ1-4; tentative D call: TRBD1 (5 bases). Input material: peripheral blood. This CDR3 is CASNNPGNEKLFF. CDR3 DNA: TGTGCCAGCAACAATCCAGGGAATGAAAAACTGTTTTTT.